These 27 T cell receptor beta chains were sequenced from one sample in a study of cytomegalovirus exposure and HLA in healthy donors. Data came from immunoSEQ multiplex PCR; TCRdb stores just in-frame clones and leaves some out. The data show some 100,000 clones, about nine tenths seen once. Source material: PBMCs. These receptors all stem from a man between 18 and 29 years old in good health and CMV-seropositive.

The chain employs TRBV10-2 and TRBJ1-4; D gene unclear. Trimming stripped 4 bases from V and 0 bases from J, with 6 bases between. The CDR3 loop spans 14 amino acids. Per the germline V gene, CDR1 is WSHSY and CDR2 is SAAADI. CDR3 coding DNA: TGCGCCAGCAGTGTACATACAACTAATGAAAAACTGTTTTTT. Its translation is CASSVHTTNEKLFF.

The chain links TRBV29-1 to TRBJ2-3, with 9 bases aligning to TRBD2. The CDR3 runs 14 residues. With 6 bases clipped from V and 5 bases from J, the junction kept 9 bases outside the gene matches. The V gene's germline CDR1 is SQVTM and CDR2 ANQGSEA. The CDR3 here is CSVGSGGHGDTQYF. The DNA for the CDR3 is TGCAGCGTGGGTAGCGGGGGTCATGGAGATACGCAGTATTTT.

J is TRBJ1-2 and V is TRBV6-4; no definite D call. This CDR3 spans 15 amino acids. Germline V CDR1 and CDR2: MRHNA, SNTAGT. Trimming took 5 bases from V and 3 from J, leaving 16 bases between them. The CDR3 is CASSPSPSPDYGYTF. The CDR3 DNA is TGTGCCAGCAGTCCTTCTCCGAGTCCGGACTATGGCTACACCTTC.

Concerning this clone itself: At one end, the junction sequence differs from germline, possibly due to a read error. The chain uses TRBV7-7 and TRBJ2-3, with TRBD1 as a possible D gene (8 bases). There are 15 residues in the CDR3. Germline assignment: CDR1 SSHAT and CDR2 FNYEAQ (reference sequence). The CDR3, as DNA: TGTGCTAGCAGTGACGGGGGGACAGGAACAGATACGCAGTATTTT. Translated: CASSDGGTGTDTQYF.

The rearrangement links TRBV7-9 to TRBJ1-2; 7 nucleotides agree with TRBD1. Losses at the gene ends were 2 bases for V and 9 bases for J; bases not matched to a gene: 12. Germline V gene data show CDR1 as SEHNR and CDR2 as FQNEAQ (reference sequence). CDR3 length equals 15 residues. This chain's CDR3 is CASSLFTGTDNRYTF. The CDR3 DNA reads TGTGCCAGCAGCTTATTTACCGGGACAGATAATCGCTACACCTTC.

This chain links TRBV5-4 with TRBJ1-1; D is uncertain. Trimming stripped 4 bases from V and 5 bases from J, with 18 bases between. Germline lookup yields CDR1 SGHNT and CDR2 YYREEE (reference sequence). This CDR3 is 15 amino acids long. CDR3: CASSPQTRAGTEAFF. The CDR3 nucleotides read TGTGCCAGCAGCCCACAGACGAGGGCTGGGACTGAAGCTTTCTTT. The complete variable domain, with remaining parts taken from reference TRBV5-4 and TRBJ1-1, reads ETGVTQSPTHLIKTRGQQVTLRCSSQSGHNTVSWYQQALGQGPQFIFQYYREEENGRGNFPPRFSGLQFPNYSSELNVNALELDDSALYLCASSPQTRAGTEAFFGQGTRLTVV.

This clone is a singleton in its sample. The rearrangement links TRBV7-9 to TRBJ2-3; 7 bases are a match to TRBD1. From germline, CDR1 is SEHNR and CDR2 FQNEAQ (reference sequence). CDR3 length: 14 residues. The V and J ends lost 5 bases and 1 base, in that order; junction bases with no gene match: 3. The CDR3 region is CASSLDRGTDTQYF. CDR3 nucleotide sequence: TGTGCCAGCAGCCTCGACAGGGGCACAGATACGCAGTATTTT.

The chain recombines TRBV5-1 with TRBJ2-1; possibly TRBD2 for D (6 bases). CDR3 length: 15 residues. The V gene's germline CDR1 is SGHRS and CDR2 YFSETQ. The V gene lost 6 bases and the J gene lost 0 bases, with 13 bases spanning the gap. CDR3 sequence reads: CASIRDGSSYNEQFF. The CDR3 nucleotides are TGCGCCAGCATAAGAGACGGGAGCTCCTACAATGAGCAGTTCTTC.

The V call is TRBV7-9, the J call TRBJ2-5; D is uncertain. The CDR3 spans 13 residues. Trimming took off 2 bases at V and 0 bases at J, with 4 bases between the two ends. The germline CDR1 and CDR2 sequences are SEHNR and FQNEAQ (reference sequence). In nucleotides, the CDR3 is TGTGCCAGCAGCTTACCCGACCAAGAGACCCAGTACTTC. It translates to CASSLPDQETQYF.

This chain links TRBV6-4 with TRBJ2-1, with TRBD1 matching over 8 bases. Germline V gene sequence: CDR1 MRHNA, CDR2 SNTAGT. The CDR3 contains 13 residues. V shed 6 bases, J shed 6 bases, and the junction held 4 bases outside the gene matches. CDR3 residues: CASSRQGTNEQFF. The CDR3 bases are TGTGCCAGCAGCAGACAGGGGACCAATGAGCAGTTCTTC.

The chain combines TRBV18 with TRBJ2-3; TRBD1 matches 9 bases. V was clipped by 2 bases and J by 3 bases; unmatched bases: 3. The CDR3 length is 15 residues. The V gene's germline CDR1 is KGHSH and CDR2 LQKENI. The CDR3 loop reads CASSPGQGYTDTQYF. The DNA of the CDR3 is TGTGCCAGCTCACCAGGACAGGGGTATACAGATACGCAGTATTTT.

The chain links TRBV6-1 to TRBJ1-4; D gene ambiguous. This CDR3 spans 13 amino acids. In germline, CDR1 is MNHNS, CDR2 SASEGT. The V end was cut by 7 bases, the J end by 5 bases, with 11 bases between. In DNA, the CDR3 is TGTGCCAGCACCCCAGGCCTAAATGAAAAACTGTTTTTT. This codes for CASTPGLNEKLFF.

V gene TRBV13 combines with J gene TRBJ1-2; no reliable D call. CDR3 length equals 13 residues. The V and J ends lost 5 bases and 4 bases respectively, with 11 bases between them. Germline V CDR1 and CDR2: PRHDT, FYEKMQ (reference sequence). The CDR3 sequence is CASSPRRVYGYTF. In nucleotides, the CDR3 is TGTGCCAGCAGCCCGCGGAGAGTCTATGGCTACACCTTC. The full variable domain, in which reference TRBV13 and TRBJ1-2 provide the parts outside the CDR3, is AAGVIQSPRHLIKEKRETATLKCYPIPRHDTVYWYQQGPGQDPQFLISFYEKMQSDKGSIPDRFSAQQFSDYHSELNMSSLELGDSALYFCASSPRRVYGYTFGSGTRLTVV.

CDR3 in DNA: TGTGCCAGCAGTTTACTGGGACAGGGATTCTACGAGCAGTACTTC. Translation gives CASSLLGQGFYEQYF. The genes are TRBV28 and TRBJ2-7; 9 nucleotides line up with TRBD1. The CDR3 totals 15 residues. Losses at the gene ends were 2 bases for V and 3 bases for J; bases not matched to a gene: 5. CDR1 and CDR2 (germline): MDHEN, SYDVKM.

This clone was seen only a few times. The rearrangement joins TRBV9 to TRBJ1-6, with D possibly matching TRBD1 (5 bases). Trimming removed 3 bases from V and 7 bases from J, with 14 bases in between. Germline V gene data show CDR1 as SGDLS and CDR2 as YYNGEE. The CDR3 covers 15 residues. CDR3: CASSAEAGPNSPLHF. In DNA, the CDR3 is TGTGCCAGCAGCGCAGAGGCGGGGCCCAATTCACCCCTCCACTTT.

This chain uses TRBV6-4 with TRBJ2-2, with D hard to call. Germline V gives CDR1 MRHNA, CDR2 SNTAGT. The CDR3 covers 14 residues. V lost 6 bases to trimming and J lost 1 base, with 9 bases between them. The CDR3 spells CASREELNTGELFF. CDR3 DNA: TGTGCCAGCAGAGAAGAACTGAACACCGGGGAGCTGTTTTTT.

The V and J genes are TRBV7-9 and TRBJ2-3, with TRBD1 matching 9 bases. Trimming at V came to 5 bases and at J to 4 bases, leaving 10 bases not matched to a gene. Germline V lookup: CDR1 SEHNR, CDR2 FQNEAQ (reference sequence). The CDR3 spans 16 residues. CDR3 protein: CASSPAGTGFADTQYF. The CDR3, as DNA: TGTGCCAGCAGCCCAGCCGGGACAGGGTTTGCAGATACGCAGTATTTT.

J is TRBJ1-1 and V is TRBV18, with D tentatively TRBD1 (5 bases). There are 16 residues in the CDR3. Germline V lookup: CDR1 KGHSH, CDR2 LQKENI. V lost 4 bases and J lost 0, with 15 bases in between. The CDR3 nucleotides read TGTGCCAGCTCACAGGCTCCCGGGGGGGTGAACACTGAAGCTTTCTTT. Translated: CASSQAPGGVNTEAFF.

This chain joins TRBV18 and TRBJ2-2; 7 nucleotides align to TRBD1. V was clipped by 3 bases and J by 3 bases; unmatched bases: 1. Per germline, CDR1 KGHSH and CDR2 LQKENI. The CDR3 consists of 14 residues. CDR3 bases: TGTGCCAGCTCACCGCAGGGGGACACCGGGGAGCTGTTTTTT. The encoded protein is CASSPQGDTGELFF.

This chain joins TRBV19 and TRBJ1-2, with 7 bases that match TRBD1. The CDR3 is 14 residues long. With V trimmed by 4 bases and J by 4 bases, 6 bases remained unmatched. Germline lookup yields CDR1 LNHDA and CDR2 SQIVND (reference sequence). The CDR3 is CASSRRQGIYGYTF. The CDR3 DNA reads TGTGCCAGTAGTAGGAGACAGGGAATCTATGGCTACACCTTC.

This sequence joins TRBV7-9 and TRBJ1-1, with D unclear. This CDR3 comprises 13 residues. CDR1 and CDR2 (germline): SEHNR, FQNEAQ (reference sequence). V lost 1 base, J lost 4 bases, and 7 bases lay in between. This CDR3 is CASSLERVTEAFF. CDR3 nucleotides: TGTGCCAGCAGCTTAGAACGAGTCACTGAAGCTTTCTTT.

The V and J genes are TRBV29-1 and TRBJ2-3; TRBD2 is a possible D gene (6 bases). Trimming took 4 bases from V and 0 from J, leaving 11 bases between them. Per the germline V gene, CDR1 is SQVTM and CDR2 is ANQGSEA. This CDR3 region has 14 residues. CDR3 protein: CSVAPGLSTDTQYF. The CDR3 region has the DNA TGCAGCGTTGCTCCGGGACTCAGCACAGATACGCAGTATTTT.

The rearrangement links TRBV19 to TRBJ1-1; TRBD1 is a possible D gene (6 bases). The V gene lost 3 bases and the J gene lost 8 bases, with 16 bases spanning the gap. In germline, CDR1 is LNHDA, CDR2 SQIVND (reference sequence). The length of the CDR3 is 14 residues. DNA for the CDR3: TGTGCCAGTAGTATGCTCACAGGGCGGTGGGAAGCTTTCTTT. Translation gives CASSMLTGRWEAFF.

V is TRBV11-1 and J is TRBJ1-6; no definite D call. The CDR3 contains 13 residues. The germline V and J ends were trimmed by 0 bases and 10 bases, with 7 bases remaining between them. Per germline, CDR1 SGHAT and CDR2 FQDESV (reference sequence). The CDR3 loop is CASSLASGSPLHF. The DNA for the CDR3 is TGTGCCAGCAGCTTAGCCTCAGGCTCACCCCTCCACTTT. Filled out from reference TRBV11-1 and TRBJ1-6, the complete variable domain reads EAEVAQSPRYKITEKSQAVAFWCDPISGHATLYWYRQILGQGPELLVQFQDESVVDDSQLPKDRFSAERLKGVDSTLKIQPAELGDSAMYLCASSLASGSPLHFGNGTRLTVT.

CDR3 amino acids: CASSTRQGADTDTQYF. DNA of the CDR3: TGTGCCAGCAGCACCCGACAGGGGGCCGACACAGATACGCAGTATTTT. The rearrangement joins TRBV7-9 to TRBJ2-3, with 10 nucleotides matching TRBD1. Unmatched junction bases numbered 7, after V lost 5 bases and J lost 2 bases. This CDR3 is 16 amino acids long. The germline V gene encodes CDR1 SEHNR and CDR2 FQNEAQ (reference sequence).

The rearrangement uses TRBV2 and TRBJ2-3; the D gene is possibly TRBD1 (6 bases). The CDR3 contains 14 residues. V was shortened by 6 bases and J by 0 bases, with 10 bases between the two germline ends. Germline CDR1 SNHLY, CDR2 FYNNEI. CDR3 region: CASRLTGSTDTQYF. Written as DNA, the CDR3 is TGTGCCAGCAGATTGACAGGTAGCACAGATACGCAGTATTTT. Full variable domain (remainder filled in from reference TRBV2 and TRBJ2-3): EPEVTQTPSHQVTQMGQEVILRCVPISNHLYFYWYRQILGQKVEFLVSFYNNEISEKSEIFDDQFSVERPDGSNFTLKIRSTKLEDSAMYFCASRLTGSTDTQYFGPGTRLTVL.

The chain has TRBV7-2 and TRBJ1-6; 9 nucleotides agree with TRBD1. CDR3 length equals 14 residues. Germline V gene sequence: CDR1 SGHTA, CDR2 FQGNSA. Germline trimming cut 2 bases from V and 14 bases from J; bases unmatched to any gene: 7. The CDR3 loop is CASSLQQGADTLHF. DNA for the CDR3: TGTGCCAGCAGCTTACAACAGGGGGCGGACACCCTCCACTTT.